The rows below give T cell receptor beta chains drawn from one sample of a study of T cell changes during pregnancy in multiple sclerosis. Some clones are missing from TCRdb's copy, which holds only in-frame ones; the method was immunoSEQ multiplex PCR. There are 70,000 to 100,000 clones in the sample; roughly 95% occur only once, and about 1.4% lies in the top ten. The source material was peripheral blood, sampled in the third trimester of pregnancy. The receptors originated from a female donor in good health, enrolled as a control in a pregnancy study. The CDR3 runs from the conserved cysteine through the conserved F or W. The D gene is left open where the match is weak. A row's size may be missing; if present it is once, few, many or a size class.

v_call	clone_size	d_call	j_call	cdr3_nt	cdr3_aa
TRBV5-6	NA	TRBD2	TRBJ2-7	TGTGCCAGCAGCCTGGGACTAGCGGTCTACGAGCAGTACTTC	CASSLGLAVYEQYF
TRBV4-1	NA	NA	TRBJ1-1	TGCGCCAGCAGCCAAGGGGCAGAAATGAACACTGAAGCTTTCTTT	CASSQGAEMNTEAFF
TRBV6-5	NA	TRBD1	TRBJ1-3	TGTGCCAGCAGCCCCCGGGACAGGGATCACAACACCATATATTTT	CASSPRDRDHNTIYF
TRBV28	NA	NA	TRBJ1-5	TGTGCCAGCAGTTTGATGGCAGGGGTGAATCAGCCCCAGCATTTT	CASSLMAGVNQPQHF
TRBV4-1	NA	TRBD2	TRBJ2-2	TGCGCCAGCAGCCCCTTAGCGGGGACCACCACCGGGGAGCTGTTTTTT	CASSPLAGTTTGELFF
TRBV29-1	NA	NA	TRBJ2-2	TGCAGCGTTGAAAGTGGGCAGGGGTCCACCGGGGAGCTGTTTTTT	CSVESGQGSTGELFF
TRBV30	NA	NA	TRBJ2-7	TGTGCCTGGAGCAGGGTTCAAGAGCAGTACTTC	CAWSRVQEQYF
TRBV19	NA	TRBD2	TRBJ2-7	TGTGCCAGTAGTAACCCGACTAGCCGGGGAATCGAGCAGTACTTC	CASSNPTSRGIEQYF
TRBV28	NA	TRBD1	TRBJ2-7	TGTGCCAGCAGTGAGGGACAGTATTACGAGCAGTACTTC	CASSEGQYYEQYF
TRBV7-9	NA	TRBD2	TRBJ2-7	TGTGCCAGCAGCTTAGTAACGGGAGGAAACTACGAGCAGTACTTC	CASSLVTGGNYEQYF
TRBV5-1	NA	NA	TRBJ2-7	TGCGCCAGCAGCTTACAAACGACTTCCTACGAGCAGTACTTC	CASSLQTTSYEQYF
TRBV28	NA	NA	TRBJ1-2	TGTGCCAGCAGTGGAGGCCAAGTAGCTAACTATGGCTACACCTTC	CASSGGQVANYGYTF
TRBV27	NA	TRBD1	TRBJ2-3	TGTGCCAGCAGTTCGATGACAGGGGGTGGGAGAGATACGCAGTATTTT	CASSSMTGGGRDTQYF
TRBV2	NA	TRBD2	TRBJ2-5	TGTGCCAGCAGTCGGGGGGTGTGGGAAAACCAAGAGACCCAGTACTTC	CASSRGVWENQETQYF
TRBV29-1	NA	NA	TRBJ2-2	TGCAGCGCCAAACTGGCCGGGGAGCTGTTTTTT	CSAKLAGELFF
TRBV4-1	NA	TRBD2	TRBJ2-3	TGCGCCAGCAGCCAATTCCTAGCGGGAGGCACAGATACGCAGTATTTT	CASSQFLAGGTDTQYF
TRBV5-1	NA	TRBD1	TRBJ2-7	TGCGCCAGCAGCCACGGAACAGGGGGCGGATACGAGCAGTACTTC	CASSHGTGGGYEQYF
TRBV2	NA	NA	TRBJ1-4	TGTGCCAGCAGTGTCACCAGGGGAGTTAATGAAAAACTGTTTTTT	CASSVTRGVNEKLFF
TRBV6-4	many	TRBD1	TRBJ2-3	TGTGCCAGCAGTGACGGGACAGGGGGCACAGATACGCAGTATTTT	CASSDGTGGTDTQYF
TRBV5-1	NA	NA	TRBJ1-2	TGCGCCAGCAGCCCCGGAGGGGAGAACTATGGCTACACCTTC	CASSPGGENYGYTF
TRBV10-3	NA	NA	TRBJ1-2	TGTGCCATCAGTGAGTCGGAGGGATCTAACTATGGCTACACCTTC	CAISESEGSNYGYTF
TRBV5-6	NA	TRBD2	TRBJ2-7	TGTGCCAGCAGCCCCAAGTTGGGTAGCGGGAGCAGCTACGAGCAGTACTTC	CASSPKLGSGSSYEQYF
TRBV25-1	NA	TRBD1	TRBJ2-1	TGTGCCAGCAGTCGGGACAGGAGTTACAATGAGCAGTTCTTC	CASSRDRSYNEQFF
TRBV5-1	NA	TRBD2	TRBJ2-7	TGCGCCAGCAGCTTGGAGGCCTTAGCGGGAGTGGCCGAGCAGTACTTC	CASSLEALAGVAEQYF
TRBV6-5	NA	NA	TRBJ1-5	TGTGCCAGCAGGGCGGCGGGCAATCAGCCCCAGCATTTT	CASRAAGNQPQHF
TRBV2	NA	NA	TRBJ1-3	TGTGCCAGCAGTGATGGTGGACACCCCGTCGGAAACACCATATATTTT	CASSDGGHPVGNTIYF
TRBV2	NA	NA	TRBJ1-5	TGTGCCAGCATCGACAGCCAAGTCAATCAGCCCCAGCATTTT	CASIDSQVNQPQHF
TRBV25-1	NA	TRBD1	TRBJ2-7	TGTGCCAGCAGCCGAGGACAGGGGGCGCGCGACGAGCAGTACTTC	CASSRGQGARDEQYF
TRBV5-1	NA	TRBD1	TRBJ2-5	TGCGCCAGCAGCTTGGGACAGGGGCCTCAAGAGACCCAGTACTTC	CASSLGQGPQETQYF
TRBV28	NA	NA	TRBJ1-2	TGTGCCAGCAGTACCGGGACGGGGGGTTATGGCTACACCTTC	CASSTGTGGYGYTF
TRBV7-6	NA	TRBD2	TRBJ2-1	TGTGCCAGCAGCCTAAGGGTCCTAGCGGGAGGGCCCATTAAAGAATGGAATGAGCAGTTCTTC	CASSLRVLAGGPIKEWNEQFF
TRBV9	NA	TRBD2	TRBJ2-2	TGTGCCAGCAGCGGACTAGCGGGAGAAGGTGCCGGGGAGCTGTTTTTT	CASSGLAGEGAGELFF
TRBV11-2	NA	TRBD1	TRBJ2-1	TGTGCCAGCAGCCCACAGGGGGCCAGGAATGAGCAGTTCTTC	CASSPQGARNEQFF
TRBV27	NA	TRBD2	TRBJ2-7	TGTGCCAGCAGTTTATCGTCGGCTAGCGGTTACTACGAGCAGTACTTC	CASSLSSASGYYEQYF
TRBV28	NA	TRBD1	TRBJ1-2	TGTGCCAGCAGTTTAGTTTTCGTGACAGGGGGTATCTACACCTTC	CASSLVFVTGGIYTF
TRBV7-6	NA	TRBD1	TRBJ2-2	TGTGCCAGCAGCCCCAGACAGGGTGTTAACGGGGAGCTGTTTTTT	CASSPRQGVNGELFF
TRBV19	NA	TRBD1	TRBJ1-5	TGTGCCAGTAGCCGAATGGGGGGACAGGGAAATAGCAATCAGCCCCAGCATTTT	CASSRMGGQGNSNQPQHF
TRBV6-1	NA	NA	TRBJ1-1	TGTGCCAGCAGTGAAGCCCCAGGGTCTATGAACACTGAAGCTTTCTTT	CASSEAPGSMNTEAFF
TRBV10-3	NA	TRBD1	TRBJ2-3	TGTGCCATCAGTGAGGGACAGGTGGGGCAATCAGATACGCAGTATTTT	CAISEGQVGQSDTQYF
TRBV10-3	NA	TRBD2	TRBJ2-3	TGTGCCATCAGTGGTACTAGCGGGGGCGATGGGGATACGCAGTATTTT	CAISGTSGGDGDTQYF